This is a list of T cell receptor beta chains from one sample in a study of blood T cell repertoires in COVID-19. Method: immunoSEQ multiplex PCR; TCRdb's copy keeps in-frame clones and lacks some. The sample shows about 190,000 clones, 75% to 90% of them seen only once. The sample was peripheral blood. Source of these receptors: a middle-aged man with acute or convalescent COVID-19. CDR3s include the opening cysteine and the closing phenylalanine or tryptophan. Fields, in order: V gene, J gene, clone size, D gene, CDR3 protein, CDR3 DNA. D genes are given only for firm matches. A row's size may be missing; if present it is once, few, many or a size class.

V: TRBV5-4; J: TRBJ2-1; size: .; D: .; CDR3: CASSLPLNEQFF; DNA: TGTGCCAGCAGCCTACCTCTCAATGAGCAGTTCTTC
V: TRBV5-1; J: TRBJ1-2; size: .; D: TRBD1; CDR3: CASSRRDRGLRGYTF; DNA: TGCGCCAGCAGCCGCCGGGACAGGGGGCTGAGGGGCTACACCTTC
V: TRBV7-2; J: TRBJ1-5; size: .; D: TRBD1; CDR3: CASSRTGQGGWPQHF; DNA: TGTGCCAGCAGCAGAACCGGACAGGGGGGATGGCCCCAGCATTTT
V: TRBV5-1; J: TRBJ1-2; size: .; D: TRBD1; CDR3: CASSFGTGGYGYTF; DNA: TGCGCCAGCAGCTTTGGGACAGGGGGATATGGCTACACCTTC
V: TRBV10-2; J: TRBJ1-2; size: .; D: TRBD1; CDR3: CATTRGQGLGYGYTF; DNA: TGCGCCACCACCCGAGGACAGGGGCTAGGCTATGGCTACACCTTC
V: TRBV6-5; J: TRBJ1-3; size: .; D: .; CDR3: CASSQDSGSGNTIYF; DNA: TGTGCCAGCAGTCAGGATAGCGGCTCTGGAAACACCATATATTTT
V: TRBV29-1; J: TRBJ2-7; size: .; D: .; CDR3: CSVEEGDSYEQYF; DNA: TGCAGCGTTGAAGAAGGGGATAGCTACGAGCAGTACTTC
V: TRBV19; J: TRBJ1-1; size: .; D: .; CDR3: CATGGWEGNTEAFF; DNA: TGTGCCACAGGTGGATGGGAGGGGAACACTGAAGCTTTCTTT
V: TRBV19; J: TRBJ2-5; size: .; D: .; CDR3: CATSTPGTQYF; DNA: TGTGCCACCTCTACCCCGGGGACCCAGTACTTC
V: TRBV7-3; J: TRBJ2-6; size: .; D: TRBD1; CDR3: CASSGPGTGGGGANVLTF; DNA: TGTGCCAGCAGCGGACCCGGGACAGGGGGTGGTGGGGCCAACGTCCTGACTTTC
V: TRBV10-2; J: TRBJ1-5; size: few; D: .; CDR3: CASSESRQPQHF; DNA: TGCGCCAGCAGTGAGTCGAGACAGCCCCAGCATTTT
V: TRBV18; J: TRBJ2-1; size: .; D: TRBD2; CDR3: CASSPLAGGDIVNEQFF; DNA: TGTGCCAGCTCACCGCTAGCGGGGGGGGATATCGTCAATGAGCAGTTCTTC
V: TRBV27; J: TRBJ1-3; size: .; D: .; CDR3: CASTYSGEGGNTIYF; DNA: TGTGCCAGCACCTACTCAGGGGAGGGTGGAAACACCATATATTTT
V: TRBV10-1; J: TRBJ2-3; size: .; D: .; CDR3: CASSEFSTRSTDTQYF; DNA: TGCGCCAGCAGTGAGTTTTCGACTAGAAGCACAGATACGCAGTATTTT
V: TRBV4-2; J: TRBJ1-6; size: .; D: TRBD1; CDR3: CASSQGQGGYNSPLHF; DNA: TGTGCCAGCAGCCAAGGACAGGGCGGATATAATTCACCCCTCCACTTT
V: TRBV4-2; J: TRBJ1-2; size: once; D: .; CDR3: CASSQRGTYGYTF; DNA: TGTGCCAGCAGCCAACGAGGGACTTATGGCTACACCTTC
V: TRBV6-2/TRBV6-3; J: TRBJ1-5; size: .; D: .; CDR3: CASSSPRDMISNQPQHF; DNA: TGTGCCAGCAGTTCCCCCCGGGACATGATTAGCAATCAGCCCCAGCATTTT
V: TRBV6-5; J: TRBJ1-1; size: .; D: .; CDR3: CASSSPGGMNTEAFF; DNA: TGTGCCAGCAGTTCCCCAGGAGGCATGAACACTGAAGCTTTCTTT
V: TRBV7-6; J: TRBJ2-2; size: .; D: TRBD1; CDR3: CASSLTGTNTGELFF; DNA: TGTGCCAGCAGCTTGACAGGGACGAACACCGGGGAGCTGTTTTTT
V: TRBV30; J: TRBJ1-5; size: .; D: .; CDR3: CAWNMGGRSNQPQHF; DNA: TGTGCCTGGAACATGGGGGGGCGAAGCAATCAGCCCCAGCATTTT
V: TRBV5-5; J: TRBJ2-7; size: .; D: TRBD1; CDR3: CASSFRDRGFPEQYF; DNA: TGTGCCAGCAGCTTCCGGGACAGGGGCTTCCCCGAGCAGTACTTC
V: TRBV6-4; J: TRBJ1-1; size: .; D: .; CDR3: CASSDSAKRAEAFF; DNA: TGTGCCAGCAGTGACTCGGCCAAGCGTGCTGAAGCTTTCTTT
V: TRBV7-2; J: TRBJ2-1; size: .; D: TRBD1; CDR3: CASSLDRGNEQFF; DNA: TGTGCCAGCAGCCTCGACAGGGGCAATGAGCAGTTCTTC
V: TRBV5-1; J: TRBJ1-2; size: once; D: TRBD1; CDR3: CASSLPAGTGANYGYTF; DNA: TGCGCCAGCAGCTTGCCTGCAGGGACAGGGGCTAACTATGGCTACACCTTC
V: TRBV3-1/TRBV3-2; J: TRBJ1-2; size: .; D: TRBD1; CDR3: CASSLGTGHLKLYGYTF; DNA: TGTGCCAGCAGCCTCGGGACAGGCCACCTGAAACTCTATGGCTACACCTTC
V: TRBV6-5; J: TRBJ1-2; size: .; D: .; CDR3: CASTTQWGDGYTF; DNA: TGTGCCAGCACGACTCAGTGGGGGGATGGCTACACCTTC
V: TRBV4-3; J: TRBJ1-4; size: .; D: .; CDR3: CASSQDHRGTEKLFF; DNA: TGCGCCAGCAGCCAAGATCATAGGGGCACGGAAAAACTGTTTTTT
V: TRBV7-9; J: TRBJ1-3; size: few; D: TRBD1; CDR3: CASSSIGTATPGNTIYF; DNA: TGTGCCAGCAGCTCAATCGGGACAGCCACCCCAGGAAACACCATATATTTT
V: TRBV10-2; J: TRBJ2-7; size: .; D: .; CDR3: CASTETGYEQYF; DNA: TGCGCCAGCACTGAAACGGGTTACGAGCAGTACTTC
V: TRBV5-4; J: TRBJ1-1; size: .; D: TRBD1; CDR3: CASSSGLAGGGNTEAFF; DNA: TGTGCCAGCAGCTCGGGACTGGCAGGGGGCGGGAACACTGAAGCTTTCTTT
V: TRBV6-1; J: TRBJ1-2; size: .; D: TRBD1; CDR3: CASSEDPGQGRTNYGYTF; DNA: TGTGCCAGCAGTGAAGACCCGGGACAGGGTAGAACTAACTATGGCTACACCTTC
V: TRBV7-2; J: TRBJ2-2; size: .; D: TRBD1; CDR3: CASSLNPGQPLLF; DNA: TGTGCCAGCAGCTTAAATCCGGGACAGCCACTCCTTTTT
V: TRBV6-2/TRBV6-3; J: TRBJ2-1; size: few; D: TRBD1; CDR3: CASSQTGDRALF; DNA: TGTGCCAGCAGTCAGACGGGCGACAGGGCACTCTTC
V: TRBV4-1; J: TRBJ1-5; size: once; D: TRBD1; CDR3: CASSQGLDRGPYQPQHF; DNA: TGCGCCAGCAGCCAAGGCCTCGACAGGGGACCGTATCAGCCCCAGCATTTT
V: TRBV29-1; J: TRBJ2-7; size: .; D: .; CDR3: CSVVQDLSYEQYF; DNA: TGCAGCGTTGTACAGGACCTCTCCTACGAGCAGTACTTC
V: TRBV5-3; J: TRBJ1-2; size: few; D: TRBD1; CDR3: CARSLVGGAYGYTF; DNA: TGTGCCAGAAGCTTGGTAGGGGGCGCCTATGGCTACACCTTC
V: TRBV19; J: TRBJ2-2; size: .; D: TRBD2; CDR3: CASSILAGGPTGELFF; DNA: TGTGCCAGTAGTATCTTAGCGGGGGGTCCGACCGGGGAGCTGTTTTTT
V: TRBV4-3; J: TRBJ2-3; size: .; D: .; CDR3: CASSRQTGPSTDTQYF; DNA: TGCGCCAGCAGCCGCCAGACAGGCCCTAGCACAGATACGCAGTATTTT
V: TRBV10-3; J: TRBJ2-7; size: .; D: TRBD2; CDR3: CAISFPLSSGGKSSYEQYF; DNA: TGTGCCATCAGTTTTCCCTTGAGTAGCGGGGGAAAGAGCTCCTACGAGCAGTACTTC
V: TRBV5-8; J: TRBJ1-6; size: once; D: .; CDR3: CASPFGGSNSPLHF; DNA: TGTGCCAGCCCCTTTGGGGGGTCCAATTCACCCCTCCACTTT
V: TRBV7-2; J: TRBJ2-7; size: .; D: TRBD2; CDR3: CASSFGRGGYEQYF; DNA: TGTGCCAGCAGCTTCGGTCGGGGGGGCTACGAGCAGTACTTC
V: TRBV6-5; J: TRBJ2-7; size: .; D: .; CDR3: CASSYRSRGRDYEQYF; DNA: TGTGCCAGCAGTTACCGGTCCAGGGGAAGGGACTACGAGCAGTACTTC
V: TRBV10-2; J: TRBJ2-1; size: once; D: .; CDR3: CASLPRGASSYNEQFF; DNA: TGCGCCAGCCTCCCCCGGGGGGCCAGCTCCTACAATGAGCAGTTCTTC
V: TRBV18; J: TRBJ1-1; size: many; D: .; CDR3: CASSATARGGTEAFF; DNA: TGTGCCAGCTCCGCGACGGCCCGGGGTGGCACTGAAGCTTTCTTT
V: TRBV10-3; J: TRBJ2-7; size: .; D: TRBD1; CDR3: CAISQPGQSYEQYF; DNA: TGTGCCATCAGTCAACCGGGACAGTCCTACGAGCAGTACTTC
V: TRBV5-1; J: TRBJ2-2; size: .; D: .; CDR3: CASSSGLVNTGELFF; DNA: TGCGCCAGCAGCTCAGGACTGGTGAACACCGGGGAGCTGTTTTTT
V: TRBV2; J: TRBJ1-4; size: .; D: TRBD1; CDR3: CASSGQGASNEKLFF; DNA: TGTGCCAGCAGTGGACAGGGGGCGTCTAATGAAAAACTGTTTTTT
V: TRBV10-3; J: TRBJ1-1; size: .; D: .; CDR3: CAISGSGHTEAFF; DNA: TGTGCCATCTCAGGCTCAGGGCACACTGAAGCTTTCTTT
V: TRBV5-1; J: TRBJ2-1; size: .; D: .; CDR3: CASSLDRITLNEQFF; DNA: TGCGCCAGCAGCCTAGACAGGATTACCCTCAATGAGCAGTTCTTC
V: TRBV10-3; J: TRBJ1-5; size: .; D: .; CDR3: CAISESNGGQPQHF; DNA: TGTGCCATCAGTGAGTCGAACGGGGGGCAGCCCCAGCATTTT
V: TRBV4-1; J: TRBJ1-2; size: .; D: TRBD1; CDR3: CASSQDQQGANYGYTF; DNA: TGCGCCAGCAGCCAAGATCAGCAGGGGGCGAATTATGGCTACACCTTC
V: TRBV27; J: TRBJ2-6; size: .; D: .; CDR3: CASSSQPGRANVLTF; DNA: TGTGCCAGCAGTTCACAACCAGGGAGGGCCAACGTCCTGACTTTC